This entry features one T cell receptor beta chain sequence. The data are from a study of blood T cell repertoires in COVID-19. The method was immunoSEQ multiplex PCR; TCRdb's version includes in-frame clones alone and lacks a portion of them. In the table there are 300,000 or so clones, about 87% of which are singletons. V gave up 0 bases and J gave up 7 bases, with 8 bases separating them. The germline V gene encodes CDR1 SGDLS and CDR2 YYNGEE. The CDR3 length is 13 residues. The rearrangement links TRBV9 to TRBJ2-1; no definite D call. The sequence was collected from a woman in her twenties or thirties who had recovered from COVID-19. Material for sequencing was peripheral blood. The CDR3 DNA reads TGTGCCAGCAGCGTAGGCCTACGAAATGAGCAGTTCTTC. Its translation: CASSVGLRNEQFF.